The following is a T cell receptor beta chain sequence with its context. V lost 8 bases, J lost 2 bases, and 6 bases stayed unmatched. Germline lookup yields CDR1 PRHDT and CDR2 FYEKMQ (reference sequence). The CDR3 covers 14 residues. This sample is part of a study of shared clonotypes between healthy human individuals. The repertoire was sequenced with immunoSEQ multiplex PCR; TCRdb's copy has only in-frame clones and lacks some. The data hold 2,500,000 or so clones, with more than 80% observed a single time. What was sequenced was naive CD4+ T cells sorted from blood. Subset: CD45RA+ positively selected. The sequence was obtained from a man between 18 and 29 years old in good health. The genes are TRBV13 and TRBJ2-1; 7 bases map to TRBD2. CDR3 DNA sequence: TGTGCCAGCGGCCCTAGCGGCCCCTACAATGAGCAGTTCTTC. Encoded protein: CASGPSGPYNEQFF.